This is a list of T cell receptor beta chains from one sample in a study of identical twins. One entry per CDR3 protein, called by TCRdb with MiXCR from the 5' RACE reads. Counted here are 1.5 million to 2 million distinct CDR3 sequences, roughly 35% occurring once; the ten biggest clones make up about 0.3%. Specimen: cord blood. The receptors were sampled from a newborn girl in good health. The CDR3 runs from the conserved cysteine through the conserved F or W. D genes are given only for firm matches. Clone sizes are given selectively: once, few, many, or a class where the clone is expanded.

cdr3_nt	cdr3_aa	clone_size	d_call	v_call	j_call
TGTGCCAGCAGTGAGTGGGTTAGCGGGGTACAAGAGACCCAGTACTTC	CASSEWVSGVQETQYF	-	TRBD2	TRBV2	TRBJ2-5
TGTGCCAGCAGCCAAGGACAGGGTAGGGGAGCTTTCTTT	CASSQGQGRGAFF	few	TRBD1	TRBV4-2	TRBJ1-1
TGCAGTGCTCACAAGATAGGTTCACCCCTCCACTTT	CSAHKIGSPLHF	-	-	TRBV20-1	TRBJ1-6
TGCGCCAGCAGCCCACGGGACGGAGATACGCAGTATTTT	CASSPRDGDTQYF	few	-	TRBV4-1	TRBJ2-3
TGCGCCAGCAGCTTATTGGAGGGGGGCTATGGCTACACCTTC	CASSLLEGGYGYTF	-	-	TRBV5-1	TRBJ1-2
TGTGCCAGCAGCTTAGCCGAAGACAGGGCTAATGAAAAACTGTTTTTT	CASSLAEDRANEKLFF	few	TRBD1	TRBV7-2	TRBJ1-4
TGTGCCAGCAGCTCACCGGGCTCCTTAAACTATGGCTACACCTTC	CASSSPGSLNYGYTF	-	-	TRBV7-9	TRBJ1-2
TGTGCCAGCACTAGGAGATTAACAGATACGCAGTATTTT	CASTRRLTDTQYF	few	-	TRBV6-1	TRBJ2-3
TGTGCCAGCAGTGAGGACACAAATGGGTTCTTC	CASSEDTNGFF	-	-	TRBV2	TRBJ2-1
TGTGCCATCAGATCCAGTGGGTTAGCCAAAAACATTCAGTACTTC	CAIRSSGLAKNIQYF	few	-	TRBV10-3	TRBJ2-4
TGTGCCAGCAGTACCCGGCCGATGTACAATGAGCAGTTCTTC	CASSTRPMYNEQFF	-	-	TRBV2	TRBJ2-1
TGTGCCAGCAGTTACTTGGAGACCCAGTACTTC	CASSYLETQYF	many	-	TRBV7-2	TRBJ2-5
TGTGCCAGCACCTTAGGTCCCTCTCGGGCCAACGTCCTGACTTTC	CASTLGPSRANVLTF	many	-	TRBV28	TRBJ2-6
TGTGCCAGAAGGGGGGTCGGGGACATTCAGTACTTC	CARRGVGDIQYF	few	-	TRBV2	TRBJ2-4
TGCAGTGCTAGAGGACAGGGCGGGAGGGACAATGAGCAGTTCTTC	CSARGQGGRDNEQFF	-	TRBD2	TRBV20-1	TRBJ2-1
TGTGCCAGTAGTACCCAGATAGGATCCTACGAGCAGTACTTC	CASSTQIGSYEQYF	-	-	TRBV19	TRBJ2-7
TGCAGTGCTAGAGATAGAGTATTTCCCCCCTACGAGCAGTACTTC	CSARDRVFPPYEQYF	few	-	TRBV20-1	TRBJ2-7
TGTGCCAGCAGTGTCCCGGGACAGCTCTCCTACGAGCAGTACTTC	CASSVPGQLSYEQYF	few	TRBD1	TRBV6-2/TRBV6-3	TRBJ2-7
TGTGCCGGCAGCTTACGGTCAGGACAGGGGCCCAATGAGCAGTTCTTC	CAGSLRSGQGPNEQFF	-	TRBD1	TRBV7-9	TRBJ2-1
TGCGCCAGCAGTGAGTCCGGCCTAGCGGGGGGGCTAAAGAATGAGCAGTACTTC	CASSESGLAGGLKNEQYF	-	TRBD2	TRBV10-1	TRBJ2-7
TGTGCCAGCCGCGCTAGTTCAAGGGGTGAGCAGTTCTTC	CASRASSRGEQFF	few	-	TRBV3-1	TRBJ2-1
TGCAGCGTTGAAGACCGACAGGTCTCCCTAGGGACCCAGTACTTC	CSVEDRQVSLGTQYF	many	-	TRBV29-1	TRBJ2-5
TGTGCCAGCAGCTCCGCAACTCGACCCGCCCAGACCCGGTACTTC	CASSSATRPAQTRYF	-	-	TRBV11-2	TRBJ2-4
TGTGCCAACAGTTTTCGGCGTTATACGCAGTATTTT	CANSFRRYTQYF	-	-	TRBV12-3/TRBV12-4	TRBJ2-3
TGCAGTGCCCGGCGCGGGGTTCTTAGGAGCTCCTATAATTCACCCCTCCACTTT	CSARRGVLRSSYNSPLHF	-	-	TRBV20-1	TRBJ1-6
TGTGCCAGCAGCTTAAGGACCGGGTCCATCTACAATGAGCAGTTCTTC	CASSLRTGSIYNEQFF	-	-	TRBV7-6	TRBJ2-1
TGTGCCAGCAGCTTAAGCCCGGGACTAGCGGGATGGAATGAGCAGTTCTTC	CASSLSPGLAGWNEQFF	-	TRBD2	TRBV11-2	TRBJ2-1
TGTGCCAGCAGCCAAGGACTAGCGGGAGGGTTTGGATTCGAGACCCAGTACTTC	CASSQGLAGGFGFETQYF	few	TRBD2	TRBV14	TRBJ2-5
TGTGCCAGCAGCTTAGTAGCGGGAGAGGGTCCGCAGTATTTT	CASSLVAGEGPQYF	few	TRBD2	TRBV7-2	TRBJ2-3
TGTGCCAGCAGCTATTTGAGCGGGAACGCAGATACGCAGTATTTT	CASSYLSGNADTQYF	-	TRBD2	TRBV4-2	TRBJ2-3
TGTGCCAGCAGCTTAGGTTTCGGGGGGGCCTACAATGAGCAGTACTTC	CASSLGFGGAYNEQYF	-	TRBD2	TRBV7-9	TRBJ2-4
TGTGCCAGCAGCGTGTCAGGGGGCAGCTGCAATGAGCAGTTCTTC	CASSVSGGSCNEQFF	-	TRBD1	TRBV9	TRBJ2-1
TGTGCCAGCAGTGGCCGGGGTGAGCAGTACTTC	CASSGRGEQYF	many	-	TRBV5-6	TRBJ2-7
TGCAGTGTTGCCAAGGGCACCTCACCCCTCCACTTT	CSVAKGTSPLHF	-	-	TRBV20-1	TRBJ1-6
TGCAGTGCTAGGGTTCGGGGAGCCCATGGCTACACCTTC	CSARVRGAHGYTF	-	-	TRBV20-1	TRBJ1-2